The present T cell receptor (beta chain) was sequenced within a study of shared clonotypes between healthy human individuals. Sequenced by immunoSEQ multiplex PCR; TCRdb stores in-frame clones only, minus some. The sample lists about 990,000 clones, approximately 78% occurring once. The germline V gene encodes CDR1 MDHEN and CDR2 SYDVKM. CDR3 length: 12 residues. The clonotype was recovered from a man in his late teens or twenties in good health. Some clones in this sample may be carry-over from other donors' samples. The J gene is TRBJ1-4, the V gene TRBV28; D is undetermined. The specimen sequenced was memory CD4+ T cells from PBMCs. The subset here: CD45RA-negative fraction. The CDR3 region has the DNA TGTGGGGCAGGCCTCTCTAATGAAAAACTGTTTTTT. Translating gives CGAGLSNEKLFF.